This is a list of T cell receptor beta chains from one sample in a study of blood T cells in healthy people across ages. TCRdb processed the 5' RACE reads anew with MiXCR; each CDR3 protein has one entry. The sample consists of some 560,000 distinct CDR3 sequences, around 27% of them appearing once. The data were also submitted as part of a second study, on T cells of mothers and their children.

The sample comprised blood. These receptors were taken from a boy aged 2 to 10 in good health. CDR3s include the opening cysteine and the closing phenylalanine or tryptophan. Each record gives: D gene, clone size, J gene, V gene, CDR3 protein, CDR3 DNA. A D gene is named only where the DNA matches it firmly. Rows give clone size only sometimes, using once, few, many, or a class for an expanded clone.

d_gene: -; abundance: many; j_gene: TRBJ2-2; v_gene: TRBV7-2; CDR3aa: CASSLGANTGELFF; CDR3nt: TGTGCCAGCAGCTTAGGGGCGAACACCGGGGAGCTGTTTTTT
d_gene: -; abundance: few; j_gene: TRBJ2-5; v_gene: TRBV20-1; CDR3aa: CSASAAWAETQYF; CDR3nt: TGCAGTGCTAGTGCGGCTTGGGCAGAGACCCAGTACTTC
d_gene: -; abundance: once; j_gene: TRBJ2-7; v_gene: TRBV30; CDR3aa: CAWSDPGHISYEQYF; CDR3nt: TGTGCCTGGAGTGACCCGGGACACATCTCCTACGAGCAGTACTTC
d_gene: TRBD1; abundance: few; j_gene: TRBJ2-7; v_gene: TRBV5-1; CDR3aa: CASSLTRDRGRLHYEQYF; CDR3nt: TGCGCCAGCAGCTTGACCCGGGACAGGGGACGCTTACACTACGAGCAGTACTTC
d_gene: -; abundance: -; j_gene: TRBJ1-5; v_gene: TRBV15; CDR3aa: CATSRDINQPQHF; CDR3nt: TGTGCCACCAGCAGGGATATCAATCAGCCCCAGCATTTT
d_gene: -; abundance: once; j_gene: TRBJ1-2; v_gene: TRBV6-5; CDR3aa: CAGGEARYGYTF; CDR3nt: TGTGCCGGCGGGGAGGCACGATATGGCTACACCTTC
d_gene: -; abundance: -; j_gene: TRBJ2-4; v_gene: TRBV4-3; CDR3aa: CASSQDGFVSQYF; CDR3nt: TGCGCCAGCAGCCAAGACGGATTTGTTAGTCAGTACTTC
d_gene: TRBD2; abundance: -; j_gene: TRBJ2-3; v_gene: TRBV4-1; CDR3aa: CASSLREGVADTQYF; CDR3nt: TGCGCCAGCAGTTTAAGGGAGGGTGTCGCAGATACGCAGTATTTT
d_gene: TRBD2; abundance: few; j_gene: TRBJ2-7; v_gene: TRBV7-3; CDR3aa: CASSLNVVAGGGEQYF; CDR3nt: TGTGCCAGCAGCTTAAATGTAGTAGCGGGGGGGGGTGAGCAGTACTTC
d_gene: TRBD2; abundance: few; j_gene: TRBJ2-2; v_gene: TRBV6-1; CDR3aa: CASRDPGLGITGELFF; CDR3nt: TGTGCCAGCAGGGACCCGGGACTAGGGATCACCGGGGAGCTGTTTTTT
d_gene: -; abundance: -; j_gene: TRBJ2-3; v_gene: TRBV28; CDR3aa: CASSLQDNHHYTQYF; CDR3nt: TGTGCCAGCAGTTTACAGGACAACCATCACTATACGCAGTATTTT
d_gene: TRBD1; abundance: -; j_gene: TRBJ2-4; v_gene: TRBV20-1; CDR3aa: CSAREGQENIQYF; CDR3nt: TGCAGTGCTAGAGAGGGACAGGAAAACATTCAGTACTTC
d_gene: -; abundance: -; j_gene: TRBJ1-1; v_gene: TRBV5-1; CDR3aa: CASSLWGPGTAFF; CDR3nt: TGCGCCAGCAGCTTGTGGGGACCAGGAACAGCTTTCTTT
d_gene: TRBD1; abundance: -; j_gene: TRBJ2-1; v_gene: TRBV30; CDR3aa: CAWGTGVQFF; CDR3nt: TGTGCCTGGGGAACAGGGGTGCAGTTCTTC
d_gene: TRBD1; abundance: -; j_gene: TRBJ1-4; v_gene: TRBV20-1; CDR3aa: CSAGTIGTGEKLFF; CDR3nt: TGCAGTGCTGGAACCATTGGGACAGGGGAAAAACTGTTTTTT
d_gene: -; abundance: once; j_gene: TRBJ2-2; v_gene: TRBV20-1; CDR3aa: CSASRQANGELFF; CDR3nt: TGCAGTGCTAGCAGACAGGCGAACGGGGAGCTGTTTTTT
d_gene: TRBD1; abundance: -; j_gene: TRBJ2-1; v_gene: TRBV10-2; CDR3aa: CDSSTGARGEQFF; CDR3nt: TGCGACAGCAGTACAGGGGCCCGAGGCGAGCAGTTCTTC
d_gene: -; abundance: -; j_gene: TRBJ2-2; v_gene: TRBV30; CDR3aa: CAWSGGSSGELFF; CDR3nt: TGTGCCTGGAGTGGGGGCTCCTCCGGGGAGCTGTTTTTT
d_gene: -; abundance: once; j_gene: TRBJ1-1; v_gene: TRBV14; CDR3aa: CASSRGPRNTEAFF; CDR3nt: TGTGCCAGCAGCCGGGGACCGAGGAACACTGAAGCTTTCTTT
d_gene: -; abundance: few; j_gene: TRBJ2-7; v_gene: TRBV15; CDR3aa: CATSRDRGSYEQYF; CDR3nt: TGTGCCACCAGCAGGGACAGAGGGAGCTACGAGCAGTACTTC
d_gene: -; abundance: few; j_gene: TRBJ2-2; v_gene: TRBV7-2; CDR3aa: CASSLGLTRAGELFF; CDR3nt: TGTGCCAGCAGCTTAGGCCTTACTAGAGCCGGGGAGCTGTTTTTT
d_gene: TRBD2; abundance: few; j_gene: TRBJ2-1; v_gene: TRBV20-1; CDR3aa: CSAKRLAGGPLGYNEQFF; CDR3nt: TGCAGTGCTAAAAGACTAGCGGGAGGGCCCTTGGGCTACAATGAGCAGTTCTTC
d_gene: -; abundance: -; j_gene: TRBJ2-3; v_gene: TRBV7-6; CDR3aa: CASSLGGVRPDTQYF; CDR3nt: TGTGCCAGCAGCTTAGGGGGAGTCCGTCCGGATACGCAGTATTTT
d_gene: -; abundance: -; j_gene: TRBJ1-2; v_gene: TRBV7-9; CDR3aa: CASSLASGVGYTF; CDR3nt: TGTGCCAGCAGCTTAGCATCGGGGGTTGGCTACACCTTC
d_gene: TRBD2; abundance: few; j_gene: TRBJ2-1; v_gene: TRBV5-1; CDR3aa: CASSFYRARTSGNEQFF; CDR3nt: TGCGCCAGCAGCTTCTACAGGGCCCGGACTAGCGGCAATGAGCAGTTCTTC
d_gene: TRBD2; abundance: -; j_gene: TRBJ2-7; v_gene: TRBV5-4; CDR3aa: CASSLFLAGDYEQYF; CDR3nt: TGTGCCAGCAGCTTGTTTCTTGCGGGGGACTACGAGCAGTACTTC
d_gene: -; abundance: -; j_gene: TRBJ2-7; v_gene: TRBV20-1; CDR3aa: CSARDLLGAHEQYF; CDR3nt: TGCAGTGCTAGAGATCTCTTGGGGGCCCACGAGCAGTACTTC
d_gene: -; abundance: -; j_gene: TRBJ2-6; v_gene: TRBV20-1; CDR3aa: CSARLGKSLVGGANVLTF; CDR3nt: TGCAGTGCTAGGCTCGGGAAATCCCTCGTCGGTGGGGCCAACGTCCTGACTTTC